The 28 T cell receptor beta chains listed next were all sequenced from one sample in a study of human T cells and chemical hapten exposure. TCRdb processed the RACE reads anew with MiXCR; each CDR3 protein has one entry. Seen here are about 45,000 distinct CDR3 sequences, about 4.5% observed once, and the top ten hold 5.8%. Sample time point: healthy volunteer bleed at 2 weeks. It was from unfractionated whole blood that total RNA was extracted. The sample consisted of whole blood. The receptors originated from a human donor in good health. Some clones in this sample may be carry-over from other donors' samples.

The chain has TRBV10-3 and TRBJ2-1; unclear D gene. V lost 6 bases and J lost 9, with 12 bases in between. The CDR3 consists of 12 residues. Germline-derived CDR1 and CDR2 are ENHRY and SYGVKD. In DNA, the CDR3 is TGTGCCATCAGCCCGGCTTGGGGTGAGCAGTTCTTC. Amino acid sequence: CAISPAWGEQFF.

This clonotype turned up a few times. The genes are TRBV25-1 and TRBJ1-1, with 7 positions matching TRBD1. Germline V gene lookup returns CDR1 MGHDK and CDR2 SYGVNS. This CDR3 has 14 residues. Unmatched junction bases numbered 13, after V lost 11 bases and J lost 4 bases. The CDR3, as DNA: TGTGCCTGCAAGGGGGCAGGGGGTGGCACTGAAGCTTTCTTT. It specifies CACKGAGGGTEAFF.

This clonotype has ten or more counts. The rearrangement uses TRBV18 and TRBJ1-1; possibly TRBD1 for D (5 bases). There are 16 residues in the CDR3. Per germline, CDR1 KGHSH and CDR2 LQKENI. V was cut by 6 bases and J by 4 bases, with 21 bases left in between. CDR3 DNA sequence: TGTGCCAGCTCCCCTCTCTCCACGCGGGGGACCACTGAAGCTTTCTTT. Its translation: CASSPLSTRGTTEAFF.

There are a few counts of this clonotype. CDR3 bases: TGTGCCAGCAGCCTCATTTCGGGGGGCGGGAGCAATCAGCCCCAGCATTTT. Translated, it gives CASSLISGGGSNQPQHF. The chain links TRBV2 to TRBJ1-5; D possibly corresponds to TRBD1 (6 bases). The CDR3 loop spans 17 amino acids. Germline values: CDR1 SNHLY, CDR2 FYNNEI. Trimming cost V 6 bases and J 1 base, with 19 bases left between them. The full variable domain, completed using reference TRBV2 and TRBJ1-5, is EPEVTQTPSHQVTQMGQEVILRCVPISNHLYFYWYRQILGQKVEFLVSFYNNEISEKSEIFDDQFSVERPDGSNFTLKIRSTKLEDSAMYFCASSLISGGGSNQPQHFGDGTRLSIL.

This clonotype was seen at least ten times. The rearrangement joins TRBV21-1 to TRBJ1-4; whether TRBD1, the table's D call, matches the DNA was not checked. TRBV21-1 is a known pseudogene. This CDR3 has 20 amino acids. CDR3 DNA sequence: TGTGCCAGCAGCAAAGTTCCTGGGACAGGGGCAGGAGCAACTAATGAAAAACTGTTTTTT. It translates to CASSKVPGTGAGATNEKLFF.

Many counts were recorded for this clonotype. The rearrangement uses TRBV12-3 or TRBV12-4 and TRBJ2-7, with D perhaps TRBD1 or TRBD2 (5 bases each). There are 15 residues in the CDR3. V was clipped by 6 bases and J by 0 bases, with 15 bases between them. The CDR3 loop is CASSTGRRSSYEQYF. Written as DNA, the CDR3 is TGTGCCAGCAGCACGGGACGACGTTCCTCCTACGAGCAGTACTTC.

Worth noting for this clonotype: This may come from a read error, since a much larger clone is one base off. The chain employs TRBV2 and TRBJ1-1; D call uncertain. The germline V gene has CDR1 SNHLY and CDR2 FYNNEI. The CDR3 consists of 15 residues. The DNA for the CDR3 is TGTGCCGGGTATATCCCCGTGTGGGTGAACACTGGAGCTTTCTTT. Translation: CAGYIPVWVNTGAFF.

Ten or more counts support this clonotype. The gene calls are TRBV27 and TRBJ2-1, with TRBD1 matching 8 bases. V shed 5 bases, J shed 8 bases, and the junction held 11 bases outside the gene matches. In germline, CDR1 is MNHEY, CDR2 SMNVEV (reference sequence). The CDR3 length is 15 residues. CDR3 coding DNA: TGTGCCAGCAGTCCTCGACAGGGGCTTGGGGATGAGCAGTTCTTC. Protein: CASSPRQGLGDEQFF.

This clonotype was seen repeatedly, ten times or more. The genes are TRBV6-6 and TRBJ2-7; TRBD2 might be the D (6 bases). The germline V gene has CDR1 MNHNY and CDR2 SVGAGI (reference sequence). The CDR3 sequence is 15 residues long. V was clipped by 10 bases and J by 5 bases, with 24 bases between them. CDR3 sequence: CATAPPGLQVHEQYF. Written as DNA, the CDR3 is TGTGCCACGGCCCCGCCGGGACTCCAGGTCCACGAGCAGTACTTC.

This clonotype was recorded at least ten times. The V and J genes are TRBV6-6 and TRBJ1-4; D uncertain. CDR3 size: 13 residues. CDR1 is MNHNY, CDR2 SVGAGI, per germline (reference sequence). V was shortened by 5 bases and J by 2 bases, with 6 bases between the two germline ends. The CDR3 DNA is TGTGCCAGCAGTCTGTTGACTAATGAAAAACTGTTTTTT. Translating it yields CASSLLTNEKLFF.

This clonotype was detected only a few times. J is TRBJ1-1 and V is TRBV5-1; 7 bases agree with TRBD1. J lost 10 bases, V lost 2 bases, and 17 bases had no gene match. The CDR3 totals 16 residues. Germline V gives CDR1 SGHRS, CDR2 YFSETQ. This chain's CDR3 is CASSFGRQGLNWTAFF. CDR3 DNA sequence: TGCGCCAGCAGCTTCGGGAGACAGGGCCTGAATTGGACAGCTTTCTTT. Variable domain in full (rest from reference TRBV5-1 and TRBJ1-1): KAGVTQTPRYLIKTRGQQVTLSCSPISGHRSVSWYQQTPGQGLQFLFEYFSETQRNKGNFPGRFSGRQFSNSRSEMNVSTLELGDSALYLCASSFGRQGLNWTAFFGQGTRLTVV.

The CDR3 loop reads CASSLGRATGELFF. In DNA form, the CDR3 reads TGTGCCAGCAGCTTGGGACGGGCCACCGGGGAGCTGTTTTTT. This chain links TRBV5-6 with TRBJ2-2, with no clear D. Germline lookup yields CDR1 SGHDT and CDR2 YYEEEE. Between the trimmed V and J ends, which lost 0 bases and 4 bases, there was a span of 7 bases. The CDR3 sequence is 14 residues long.

In this sample, this clonotype turned up many times. This chain links TRBV10-3 with TRBJ2-6, with D possibly TRBD1 on 6 matching bases. Per the germline V gene, CDR1 is ENHRY and CDR2 is SYGVKD. This CDR3 region has 19 residues. V gave up 6 bases and J gave up 0 bases, with 21 bases separating them. This CDR3 is CAISNLRDTKISGANVLTF. The CDR3 DNA follows: TGTGCCATCAGCAACCTCCGGGACACTAAAATCTCTGGGGCCAACGTCCTGACTTTC.

This chain's CDR3 is CASSSAGGAKTQYF. CDR3 DNA: TGTGCCAGCAGCTCCGCAGGGGGCGCAAAGACCCAGTACTTC. The chain carries TRBV7-3 and TRBJ2-5; 8 nucleotides line up with TRBD1. V gave up 4 bases and J gave up 6 bases; unmatched junction bases: 7. This CDR3 region has 14 residues. Germline V lookup: CDR1 SGHTA, CDR2 FQGTGA.

The chain combines TRBV27 with TRBJ2-5, with a weak D call TRBD1 (6 bases). Trimming stripped 5 bases from V and 5 bases from J, with 18 bases between. The CDR3 is 15 amino acids. CDR1 is MNHEY and CDR2 is SMNVEV in the germline V gene (reference sequence). CDR3 bases: TGTGCCAGCAGTCCGTCTAAGCAGGGGTTGGAGACCCAGTACTTC. Protein product: CASSPSKQGLETQYF.

This clonotype was seen ten or more times. V and J are TRBV10-3 and TRBJ2-7; weak D call: TRBD1 (6 bases). This CDR3 has 13 amino acids. V gave up 3 bases and J gave up 11 bases, with 17 bases separating them. Germline lookup yields CDR1 ENHRY and CDR2 SYGVKD. Here the CDR3 reads CAISDTVRGSKYF. The CDR3 coding sequence is TGTGCCATCAGTGATACTGTCAGGGGCTCCAAGTACTTC.

This clonotype was seen many times. The V and J genes are TRBV28 and TRBJ2-2; 7 bases agree with TRBD2. The CDR3 extends over 16 amino acids. V lost 6 bases and J lost 1; bases outside the gene matches: 8. Per the germline V gene, CDR1 is MDHEN and CDR2 is SYDVKM. The CDR3 DNA reads as TGTGCCAGCAGACGAAAGGCGGGAGTGAACACCGGGGAGCTGTTTTTT. Translated, it gives CASRRKAGVNTGELFF.

This clonotype was observed a handful of times. CDR3 amino acids: CASRGFEGTGELFF. Written as DNA, the CDR3 is TGTGCCAGCAGAGGGTTTGAAGGCACCGGGGAGCTGTTTTTT. J is TRBJ2-2 and V is TRBV12-3 or TRBV12-4, with D unresolved. Trimming pared 6 bases from V and 4 bases from J, leaving 12 bases between. The CDR3 is made up of 14 amino acids.

This clonotype was counted between two and nine times. The V gene is TRBV2, the J gene TRBJ1-3; D is perhaps TRBD1 (5 bases). CDR3 length equals 14 residues. V lost 7 bases and J lost 0, with 10 bases in between. CDR1 SNHLY and CDR2 FYNNEI come from the germline V gene. The CDR3 nucleotides are TGTGCCAGCACCGGGACCTCCTCTGGAAACACCATATATTTT. It is translated as CASTGTSSGNTIYF.

In this sample, this clonotype turned up many times. The chain carries TRBV10-3 and TRBJ1-2, with 7 bases matching TRBD1. Looked up from germline, CDR1 is ENHRY and CDR2 is SYGVKD. J was trimmed by 1 base and V by 7 bases; bases with no gene match: 6. The length of the CDR3 is 14 residues. This CDR3 reads CAITRDSFNYGYTF. The DNA for the CDR3 is TGTGCCATCACCCGGGACAGCTTTAACTATGGCTACACCTTC.

This clonotype was recorded many times. The V and J genes are TRBV9 and TRBJ2-1; D gene uncertain. V lost 0 bases to trimming and J lost 2 bases, with 3 bases between them. This CDR3 comprises 13 residues. CDR1 and CDR2 (germline): SGDLS, YYNGEE. CDR3 region: CASSVGTYNEQFF. The CDR3, as DNA: TGTGCCAGCAGCGTAGGCACCTACAATGAGCAGTTCTTC.

This clonotype was found a few times. The J gene is TRBJ1-5, the V gene TRBV6-5; D gene ambiguous. CDR1 and CDR2 from the germline V gene are MNHEY and SVGAGI. The CDR3 has 14 residues. The V gene lost 0 bases and the J gene lost 7 bases, with 10 bases spanning the gap. The CDR3 reads CASSYSRVNQPQHF. In DNA form, the CDR3 reads TGTGCCAGCAGTTACTCGAGGGTCAACCAGCCCCAGCATTTT.

The CDR3 coding sequence is TGTGCCAGCGCAAGACCAGTCGGGGACAACGAGCAGTACTTC. As protein: CASARPVGDNEQYF. The rearrangement uses TRBV13 and TRBJ2-7; TRBD1 might be the D (6 bases). Germline CDR1 PRHDT, CDR2 FYEKMQ (reference sequence). The CDR3 loop spans 14 amino acids. V was trimmed by 8 bases and J by 5 bases, leaving 19 bases between them.

This clonotype has a handful of counts. The CDR3 DNA reads TGCGCCAGCAAACAAATGGGACAGGGGCCGCAGTACTTC. This encodes CASKQMGQGPQYF. This chain links TRBV5-1 with TRBJ2-7; 10 nucleotides align to TRBD1. V gave up 6 bases and J gave up 9 bases; unmatched junction bases: 9. The CDR3 is 13 amino acids. The germline V gene encodes CDR1 SGHRS and CDR2 YFSETQ. Full variable domain (remainder filled in from reference TRBV5-1 and TRBJ2-7): KAGVTQTPRYLIKTRGQQVTLSCSPISGHRSVSWYQQTPGQGLQFLFEYFSETQRNKGNFPGRFSGRQFSNSRSEMNVSTLELGDSALYLCASKQMGQGPQYFGPGTRLTVT.

This clonotype was seen ten or more times. J is TRBJ2-5 and V is TRBV28; perhaps TRBD2 as D (5 bases). Germline V gene data show CDR1 as MDHEN and CDR2 as SYDVKM. The V end lost 3 bases, the J end lost 5 bases, and 16 bases lay between the germline ends. The CDR3 is 15 residues long. The CDR3 sequence is CASSLAGRGAETQYF. For the CDR3, the DNA is TGTGCCAGCAGTTTGGCCGGCCGGGGTGCTGAGACCCAGTACTTC.

This clonotype has ten or more counts. The V call is TRBV5-1, the J call TRBJ2-5; 7 bases are a match to TRBD2. V gave up 7 bases and J gave up 4 bases; unmatched junction bases: 7. Germline V gene data show CDR1 as SGHRS and CDR2 as YFSETQ. The CDR3 runs 13 residues. CDR3 region: CASRLAVRETQYF. The CDR3 coding sequence is TGCGCCAGCCGACTAGCAGTAAGAGAGACCCAGTACTTC.

The table lists this clonotype with many counts. The rearrangement joins TRBV4-1 to TRBJ2-3; maybe TRBD1 (5 bases). The CDR3 runs to 14 residues. Trimming pared 2 bases from V and 3 bases from J, leaving 9 bases between. CDR1 is MGHRA and CDR2 is YSYEKL in the germline V gene. CDR3 DNA sequence: TGCGCCAGCAGCCAATCAAGACAGACAGATACGCAGTATTTT. The encoded protein is CASSQSRQTDTQYF.

This chain joins TRBV10-3 and TRBJ2-1, with D possibly matching TRBD2 (6 bases). Germline V gene lookup returns CDR1 ENHRY and CDR2 SYGVKD. The CDR3 runs 13 residues. The V and J ends lost 4 bases and 9 bases respectively, with 13 bases between them. CDR3 nucleotide sequence: TGTGCCATCAGTGCCGGGAGTGGGAGTGAGCAGTTCTTC. Translating gives CAISAGSGSEQFF.